This T cell receptor beta chain was retrieved from a study of human T cells and chemical hapten exposure. Study information: The variation in per-sample TCR yields arose mainly from small differences in pooled library volumes. Overall study findings and caveats: The number of TCRs over 1 in 1000 frequency stayed unchanged after DPC.

The CDR3 totals 19 residues. Trimming stripped 6 bases from V and 0 bases from J, with 21 bases between. CDR1 is MNHEY, CDR2 SVGAGI, per germline. During construction of the library, unique molecular identifiers were attached to individual cDNA molecules for quantitative, reproducible TCR counting. Original processing notes: TCRs per sample had a median of about 100,000 and ranged from about 20,000 to 700,000. TCRdb re-called the RACE reads through MiXCR, storing one row per CDR3 protein. The V and J calls and clone size are TCRdb's, not the authors'. The table includes about 47,000 distinct CDR3 sequences, nearly 4.5% detected once. Time point here: healthy volunteer bleed at 2 weeks. Before extraction, the whole blood was not fractionated, and total RNA was taken from it. About this clonotype: The antigen remains unidentified.

The origin of this receptor is a human donor in good health. Some clones in this sample may be carry-over from other donors' samples. The sample was whole blood. The V call is TRBV6-5, the J call TRBJ2-6; D possibly corresponds to TRBD1 (6 bases). CDR3 residues: CASSRKGPGVYSGANVLTF. The CDR3, as DNA: TGTGCCAGCAGCCGTAAAGGTCCAGGGGTTTACTCTGGGGCCAACGTCCTGACTTTC.